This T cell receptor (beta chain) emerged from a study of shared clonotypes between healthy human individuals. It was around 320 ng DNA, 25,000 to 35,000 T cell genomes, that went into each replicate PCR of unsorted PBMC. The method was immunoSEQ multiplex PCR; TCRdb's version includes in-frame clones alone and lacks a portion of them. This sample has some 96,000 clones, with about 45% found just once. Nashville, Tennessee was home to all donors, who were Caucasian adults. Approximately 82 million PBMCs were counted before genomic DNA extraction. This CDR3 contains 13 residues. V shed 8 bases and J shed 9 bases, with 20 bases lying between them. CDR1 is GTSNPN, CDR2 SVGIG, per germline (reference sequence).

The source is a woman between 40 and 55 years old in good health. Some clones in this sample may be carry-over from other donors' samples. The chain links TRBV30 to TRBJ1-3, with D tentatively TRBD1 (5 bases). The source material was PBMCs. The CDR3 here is CASLARDGATIYF. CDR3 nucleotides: TGTGCCAGTCTTGCGAGGGACGGGGCCACCATATATTTT.